This T cell receptor (beta chain) was found in a study of Ad26.COV2.S vaccination and SARS-CoV-2 variants. Profiling relied on immunoSEQ multiplex PCR, and the TCRdb table lists in-frame clones only, not all of them. The sample records fewer than 400,000 clones, around 91% being singletons. General study results and limits: Vaccinees showed greater spike-specific TCR breadth than placebo recipients.

Treatment specified: 15 to 20 received Ad26.COV2.S at low or high dose, single or two shots; about 5 received placebo; per-sample allocation not given. Sampling took place 63 days after the first vaccine or placebo injection. With respect to this clone: Antigen specificity is unknown.

CDR1 and CDR2 (germline): LNHDA, SQIVND (reference sequence). The ends lost 1 base at V and 8 bases at J; junction bases unmatched: 6. This CDR3 has 15 residues. Here the sequenced sample was peripheral blood, taken in a trial of Ad26.COV2.S vaccine versus placebo. The sequence derives from a person aged 18 to 65 who received the Ad26.COV2.S COVID-19 vaccine or a placebo. V and J are TRBV19 and TRBJ2-1; 9 nucleotides align to TRBD1. The CDR3 loop is CASSIAGTGNDEQFF. CDR3 sequence (DNA): TGTGCCAGTAGTATAGCCGGGACAGGGAATGATGAGCAGTTCTTC.